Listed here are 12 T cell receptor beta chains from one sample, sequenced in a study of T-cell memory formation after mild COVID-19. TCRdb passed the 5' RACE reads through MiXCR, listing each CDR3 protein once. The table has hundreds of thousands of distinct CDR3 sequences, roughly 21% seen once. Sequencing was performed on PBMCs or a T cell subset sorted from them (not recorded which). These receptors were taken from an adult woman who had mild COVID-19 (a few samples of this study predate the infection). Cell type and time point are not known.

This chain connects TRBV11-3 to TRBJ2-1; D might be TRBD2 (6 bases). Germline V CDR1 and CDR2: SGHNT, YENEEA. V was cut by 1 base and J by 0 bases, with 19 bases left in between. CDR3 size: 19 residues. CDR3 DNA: TGTGCCAGCAGCTTAGGCGGTTTTAGCGGCATGAGCTCCTACAATGAGCAGTTCTTC. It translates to CASSLGGFSGMSSYNEQFF.

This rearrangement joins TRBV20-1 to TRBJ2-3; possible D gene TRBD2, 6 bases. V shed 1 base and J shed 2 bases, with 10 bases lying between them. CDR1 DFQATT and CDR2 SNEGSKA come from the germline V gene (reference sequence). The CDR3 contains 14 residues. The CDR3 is CSARVGGVTDTQYF. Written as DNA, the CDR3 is TGCAGTGCTAGAGTCGGGGGTGTCACAGATACGCAGTATTTT.

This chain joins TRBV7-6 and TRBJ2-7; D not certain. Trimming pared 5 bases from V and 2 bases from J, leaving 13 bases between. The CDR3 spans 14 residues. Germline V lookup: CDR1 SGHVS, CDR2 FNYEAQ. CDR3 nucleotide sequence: TGTGCCAGCAGCCCTCAACCCGGCCCCTACGAGCAGTACTTC. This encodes CASSPQPGPYEQYF. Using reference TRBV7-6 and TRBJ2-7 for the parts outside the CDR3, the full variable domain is GAGVSQSPRYKVTKRGQDVALRCDPISGHVSLYWYRQALGQGPEFLTYFNYEAQQDKSGLPNDRFSAERPEGSISTLTIQRTEQRDSAMYRCASSPQPGPYEQYFGPGTRLTVT.

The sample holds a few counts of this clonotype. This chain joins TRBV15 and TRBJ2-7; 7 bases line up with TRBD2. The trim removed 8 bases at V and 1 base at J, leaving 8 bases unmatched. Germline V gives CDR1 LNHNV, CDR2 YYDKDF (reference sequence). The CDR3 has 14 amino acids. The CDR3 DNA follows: TGTGCCACCTCTGAGCGGGGCATGTCCTACGAGCAGTACTTC. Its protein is CATSERGMSYEQYF.

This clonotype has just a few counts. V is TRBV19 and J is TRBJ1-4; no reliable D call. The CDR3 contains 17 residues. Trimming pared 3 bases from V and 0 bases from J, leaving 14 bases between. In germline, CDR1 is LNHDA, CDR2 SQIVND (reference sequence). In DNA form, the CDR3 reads TGTGCCAGTAGTATCGCGACAAGAAGAACAACTAATGAAAAACTGTTTTTT. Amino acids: CASSIATRRTTNEKLFF.

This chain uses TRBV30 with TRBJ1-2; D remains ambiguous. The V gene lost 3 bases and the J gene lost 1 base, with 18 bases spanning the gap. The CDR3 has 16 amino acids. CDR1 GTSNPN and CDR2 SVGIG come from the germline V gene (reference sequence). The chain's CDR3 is CAWSRIPRPLNYGYTF. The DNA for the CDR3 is TGTGCCTGGAGCCGTATCCCTCGCCCTCTTAACTATGGCTACACCTTC.

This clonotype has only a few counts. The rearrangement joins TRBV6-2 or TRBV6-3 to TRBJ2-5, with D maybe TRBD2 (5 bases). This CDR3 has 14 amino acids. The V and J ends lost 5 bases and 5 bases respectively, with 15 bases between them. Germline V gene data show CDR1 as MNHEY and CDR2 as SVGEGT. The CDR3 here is CASSPAGNTETQYF. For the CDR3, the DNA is TGTGCCAGCAGTCCAGCCGGGAACACGGAGACCCAGTACTTC.

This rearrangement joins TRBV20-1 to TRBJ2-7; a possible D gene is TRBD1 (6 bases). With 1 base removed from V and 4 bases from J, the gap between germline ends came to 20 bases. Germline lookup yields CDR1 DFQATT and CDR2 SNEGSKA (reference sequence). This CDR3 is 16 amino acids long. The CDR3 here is CSARGQDSAFKYEQYF. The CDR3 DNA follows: TGCAGTGCTAGAGGTCAGGACAGCGCCTTTAAGTACGAGCAGTACTTC.

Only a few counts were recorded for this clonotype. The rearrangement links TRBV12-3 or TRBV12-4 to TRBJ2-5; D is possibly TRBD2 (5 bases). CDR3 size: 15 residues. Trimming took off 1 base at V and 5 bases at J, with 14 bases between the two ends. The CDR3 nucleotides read TGTGCCAGCAGTTTAGACGGCACTACGGGGGAGACCCAGTACTTC. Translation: CASSLDGTTGETQYF.

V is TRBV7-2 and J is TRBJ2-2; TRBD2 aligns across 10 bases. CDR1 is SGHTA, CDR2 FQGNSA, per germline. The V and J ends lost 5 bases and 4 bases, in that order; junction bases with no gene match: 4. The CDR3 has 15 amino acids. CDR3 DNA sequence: TGTGCCAGCAGCCAACTAGCGGGACTCACCGGGGAGCTGTTTTTT. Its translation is CASSQLAGLTGELFF.

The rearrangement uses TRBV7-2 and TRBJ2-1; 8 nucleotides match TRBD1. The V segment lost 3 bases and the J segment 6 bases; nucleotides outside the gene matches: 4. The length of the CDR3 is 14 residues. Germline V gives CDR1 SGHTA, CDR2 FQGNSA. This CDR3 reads CASSLDQGANEQFF. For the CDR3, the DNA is TGTGCCAGCAGCTTGGACCAGGGGGCCAATGAGCAGTTCTTC.

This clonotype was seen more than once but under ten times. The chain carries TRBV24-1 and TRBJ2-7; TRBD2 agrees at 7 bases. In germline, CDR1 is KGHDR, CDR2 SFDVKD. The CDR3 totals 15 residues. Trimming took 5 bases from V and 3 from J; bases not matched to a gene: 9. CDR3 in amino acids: CATSGSAGDNYEQYF. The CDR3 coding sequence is TGTGCCACCAGTGGTTCGGCGGGAGATAACTACGAGCAGTACTTC.